Sequencing of this T cell receptor (beta chain) was carried out in a study of cytomegalovirus exposure and HLA in healthy donors. PCR primers comprised 60 Vbeta and 13 Jbeta primers. TCRdb's table, derived via immunoSEQ multiplex PCR, lists solely in-frame clones and lacks some. The sample has about 170,000 clones, 73% seen once. A remark on this clone: Its target is unknown.

Points from the study as a whole: In vitro experiments confirmed that three CMV-associated chains were specific for CMV antigens. Most TCR sequences were rare, but some public TCRs occurred in many donors.

Trimming shortened V by 7 bases and J by 4 bases, and 16 bases separated the two germline ends. The CDR3 has 14 residues. From germline, CDR1 is MDHEN and CDR2 SYDVKM. The source is a woman younger than 35 in good health and CMV-seropositive. The sample consisted of PBMCs. The genes are TRBV28 and TRBJ1-1; D might be TRBD1 (6 bases). CDR3 amino acids: CASIFSGVGTEAFF. The CDR3 DNA sequence: TGTGCCAGCATCTTCTCAGGGGTCGGCACTGAAGCTTTCTTT.